This T cell receptor (beta chain) is drawn from a study of glioma-infiltrating T cells. Study-level results: Very few CDR3 sequences were shared between tissue and blood.

V lost 5 bases and J 7 bases, leaving 18 bases between the germline ends. CDR1 SGHTA and CDR2 FQGNSA come from the germline V gene. CDR3 size: 14 residues. On this clonotype: The antigen is undetermined.

Amplification of TCR alpha and beta CDR3 regions from RNA used iRepertoire nested multiplex PCR. One entry per CDR3 protein results from TCRdb running MiXCR on the multiplex PCR reads. The sample includes under 150,000 distinct CDR3 sequences, about 39% of them seen just once. This sequence was found in a human donor with low-grade glioma or glioblastoma, undergoing nonglioma brain surgery, or in good health (not recorded which). The material sequenced was glioma tissue, nonneoplastic brain tissue, or PBMCs (not recorded which). The chain employs TRBV7-2 and TRBJ2-7; tentatively, D is TRBD2 (7 bases). Here the CDR3 reads CASSPRGGSVEQYF. In DNA form, the CDR3 reads TGTGCCAGCAGCCCGAGGGGGGGGTCTGTGGAGCAGTACTTC.